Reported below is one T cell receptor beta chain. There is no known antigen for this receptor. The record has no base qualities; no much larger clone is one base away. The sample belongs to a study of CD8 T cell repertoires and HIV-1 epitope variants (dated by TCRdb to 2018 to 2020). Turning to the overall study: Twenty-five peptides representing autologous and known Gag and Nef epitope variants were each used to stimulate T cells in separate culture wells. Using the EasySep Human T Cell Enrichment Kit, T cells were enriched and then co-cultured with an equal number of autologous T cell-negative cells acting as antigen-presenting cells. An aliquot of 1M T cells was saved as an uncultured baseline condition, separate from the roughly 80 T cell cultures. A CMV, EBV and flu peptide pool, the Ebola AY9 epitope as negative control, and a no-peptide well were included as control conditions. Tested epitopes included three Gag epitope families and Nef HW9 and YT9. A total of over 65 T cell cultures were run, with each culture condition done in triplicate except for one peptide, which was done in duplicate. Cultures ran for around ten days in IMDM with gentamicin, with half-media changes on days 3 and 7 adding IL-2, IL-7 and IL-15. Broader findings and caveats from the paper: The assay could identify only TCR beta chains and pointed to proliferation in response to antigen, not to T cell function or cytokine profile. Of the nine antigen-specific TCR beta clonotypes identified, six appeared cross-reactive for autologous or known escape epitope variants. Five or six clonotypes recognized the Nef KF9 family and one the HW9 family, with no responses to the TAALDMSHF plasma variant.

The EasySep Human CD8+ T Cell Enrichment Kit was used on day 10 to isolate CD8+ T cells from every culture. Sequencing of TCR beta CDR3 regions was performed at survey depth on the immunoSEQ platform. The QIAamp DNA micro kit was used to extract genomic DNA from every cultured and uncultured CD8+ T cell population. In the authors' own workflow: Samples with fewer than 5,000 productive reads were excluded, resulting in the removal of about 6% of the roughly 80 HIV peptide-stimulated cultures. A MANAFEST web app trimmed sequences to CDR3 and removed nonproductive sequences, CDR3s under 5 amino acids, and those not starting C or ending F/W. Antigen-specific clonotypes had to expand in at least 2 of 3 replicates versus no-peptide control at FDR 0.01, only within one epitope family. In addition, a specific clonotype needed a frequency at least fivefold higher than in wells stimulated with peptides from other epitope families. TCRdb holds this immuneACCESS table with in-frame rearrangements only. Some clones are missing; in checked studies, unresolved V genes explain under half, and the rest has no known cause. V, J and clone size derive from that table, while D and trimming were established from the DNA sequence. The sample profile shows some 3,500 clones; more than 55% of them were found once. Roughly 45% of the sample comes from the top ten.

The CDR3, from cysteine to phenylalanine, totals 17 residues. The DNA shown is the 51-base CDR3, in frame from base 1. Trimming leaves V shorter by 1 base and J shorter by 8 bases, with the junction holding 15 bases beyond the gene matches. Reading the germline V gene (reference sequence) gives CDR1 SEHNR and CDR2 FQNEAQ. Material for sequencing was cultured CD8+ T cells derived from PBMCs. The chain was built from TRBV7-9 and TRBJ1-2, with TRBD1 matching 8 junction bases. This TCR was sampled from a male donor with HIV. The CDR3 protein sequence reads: CASSLDSTGVWGGGYTF. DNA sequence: TGTGCCAGCAGCTTAGATTCGACAGGGGTTTGGGGAGGCGGCTACACCTTC. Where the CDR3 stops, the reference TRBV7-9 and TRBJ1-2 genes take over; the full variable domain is DTGVSQNPRHKITKRGQNVTFRCDPISEHNRLYWYRQTLGQGPEFLTYFQNEAQLEKSRLLSDRFSAERPKGSFSTLEIQRTEQGDSAMYLCASSLDSTGVWGGGYTFGSGTRLTVV.